This is a list of T cell receptor beta chains from one sample in a study of Ad26.COV2.S vaccination and SARS-CoV-2 variants. The table came from immunoSEQ multiplex PCR; TCRdb's copy has only in-frame clones and leaves some out. The profile covers roughly 300,000 clones, with about 88% appearing a single time and around 11% taken by the ten largest. The specimen comprised peripheral blood, sampled in a trial of Ad26.COV2.S vaccine versus placebo. The receptors originated from a person aged 18-60 years who received the Ad26.COV2.S COVID-19 vaccine or a placebo. Each CDR3 is given with its conserved first and last residue. The order of the fields is clone size, D gene, V gene, J gene, CDR3 protein, CDR3 DNA. The D gene is left open where the match is weak. A row's size may be missing; if present it is once, few, many or a size class.

>NA|NA|TRBV28|TRBJ2-7
CASSTYRVTYEQYF
TGTGCCAGCAGTACCTATAGGGTTACCTACGAGCAGTACTTC
>NA|NA|TRBV12-3/TRBV12-4|TRBJ1-5
CASSLQYQPQHF
TGTGCCAGCAGTTTACAATATCAGCCCCAGCATTTT
>NA|NA|TRBV4-2|TRBJ2-1
CASSQERQGSWNEQFF
TGTGCCAGCAGCCAAGAGAGGCAGGGGAGTTGGAATGAGCAGTTCTTC
>NA|TRBD1|TRBV3-1/TRBV3-2|TRBJ2-2
CASSVGQATGELFF
TGTGCCAGCAGCGTCGGACAGGCTACCGGGGAGCTGTTTTTT
>NA|TRBD2|TRBV4-1|TRBJ2-7
CASSQTGLAGVAYEQYF
TGCGCCAGCAGCCAGACAGGACTAGCGGGAGTGGCCTACGAGCAGTACTTC
>NA|NA|TRBV4-1|TRBJ1-5
CASSQDGGGPQRHF
TGCGCCAGCAGCCAAGATGGAGGGGGGCCCCAGCGGCATTTT
>NA|NA|TRBV11-2|TRBJ1-3
CASSLAGSGGAGNTIYF
TGTGCCAGCAGCTTAGCCGGGTCCGGAGGGGCTGGAAACACCATATATTTT
>NA|TRBD1|TRBV7-9|TRBJ2-7
CASSLGGTGGSYEQYF
TGTGCCAGCAGCTTAGGAGGGACAGGGGGTTCCTACGAGCAGTACTTC
>once|NA|TRBV15|TRBJ2-4
CATSTQRRWASIQYF
TGTGCCACCAGCACCCAAAGGAGGTGGGCTAGCATTCAGTACTTC
>NA|NA|TRBV30|TRBJ2-7
CAWSGAGKLSYEQYF
TGTGCCTGGAGCGGTGCAGGGAAGCTCTCCTACGAGCAGTACTTC
>NA|TRBD1|TRBV7-2|TRBJ1-6
CASSLKGQTSSSYNSPLHF
TGTGCCAGCAGCTTAAAGGGACAGACCTCCAGCTCCTATAATTCACCCCTCCACTTT
>once|NA|TRBV12-5|TRBJ1-5
CASGLGPSGGGGCNQPQHF
TGTGCTAGTGGTTTGGGGCCTTCGGGGGGAGGTGGTTGCAATCAGCCCCAGCATTTT
>NA|NA|TRBV4-3|TRBJ2-1
CASSQDPAREQFF
TGCGCCAGCAGCCAAGATCCAGCGCGGGAGCAGTTCTTC
>NA|NA|TRBV4-3|TRBJ2-3
CASSQEMREWDTQYF
TGCGCCAGCAGCCAAGAAATGAGGGAATGGGATACGCAGTATTTT
>NA|TRBD1|TRBV27|TRBJ1-2
CASSSTTGSNYGYTF
TGTGCCAGCAGTTCGACGACAGGGTCTAACTATGGCTACACCTTC
>NA|NA|TRBV19|TRBJ2-7
CASSPRGTVRREQYF
TGTGCCAGTAGCCCTCGAGGGACCGTCCGCCGCGAGCAGTACTTC
>NA|TRBD2|TRBV10-3|TRBJ2-7
CAISRTSGSYEQYF
TGTGCCATCAGTCGGACTAGCGGTTCCTACGAGCAGTACTTC
>NA|NA|TRBV7-2|TRBJ2-7
CASSSALPRGDEQYF
TGTGCCAGCAGCTCCGCACTGCCCCGCGGGGACGAGCAGTACTTC
>NA|TRBD1|TRBV19|TRBJ1-4
CASSIRGQGDEKLFF
TGTGCCAGTAGTATTAGAGGACAGGGGGATGAAAAACTGTTTTTT
>NA|NA|TRBV4-1|TRBJ1-5
CASSQDSVSNQPQHF
TGCGCCAGCAGCCAAGACTCGGTCAGCAATCAGCCCCAGCATTTT
>NA|TRBD2|TRBV24-1|TRBJ2-3
CATSDSGTSGLTDTQYF
TGTGCCACCAGTGACTCCGGGACTAGCGGCCTCACAGATACGCAGTATTTT
>NA|NA|TRBV18|TRBJ1-3
CASSRTDSGNTIYF
TGTGCCAGCTCACGGACAGACTCTGGAAACACCATATATTTT
>NA|NA|TRBV27|TRBJ1-1
CASISRGRGQNTEAFF
TGTGCCAGCATTTCCCGTGGGAGGGGACAGAACACTGAAGCTTTCTTT
>NA|NA|TRBV5-5|TRBJ2-1
CAGAESQSSYNEQFF
TGTGCCGGGGCGGAGAGTCAAAGCTCCTACAATGAGCAGTTCTTC
>NA|NA|TRBV10-3|TRBJ1-5
CAISEGSTRNQPQHF
TGTGCCATCAGTGAGGGCAGCACGCGCAATCAGCCCCAGCATTTT
>once|NA|TRBV7-9|TRBJ2-3
CASSFGRGARTDTQYF
TGTGCCAGCAGCTTCGGACGGGGAGCCCGCACAGATACGCAGTATTTT
>NA|NA|TRBV2|TRBJ2-1
CASSEPGGGGDEQFF
TGTGCCAGCAGTGAACCGGGGGGCGGAGGCGATGAGCAGTTCTTC
>NA|NA|TRBV12-3/TRBV12-4|TRBJ2-1
CASSRSKGYEQFF
TGTGCCAGCAGTCGCTCGAAGGGGTATGAGCAGTTCTTC
>NA|NA|TRBV7-6|TRBJ2-2
CASSSGTMNTGELFF
TGTGCCAGCAGCTCCGGGACAATGAACACCGGGGAGCTGTTTTTT
>NA|NA|TRBV20-1|TRBJ2-3
CSASQSAADTQYF
TGCAGTGCTAGTCAATCGGCGGCGGATACGCAGTATTTT
>NA|NA|TRBV11-2|TRBJ2-7
CASSLGAHPSYEQYF
TGTGCCAGCAGCTTAGGGGCTCATCCATCCTACGAGCAGTACTTC
>NA|NA|TRBV28|TRBJ1-1
CASKPMGEGTEAFF
TGTGCCAGCAAACCAATGGGGGAGGGAACTGAAGCTTTCTTT
>NA|NA|TRBV3-1/TRBV3-2|TRBJ1-4
CASSQGTNEKLFF
TGTGCCAGCAGCCAGGGAACTAATGAAAAACTGTTTTTT
>NA|NA|TRBV2|TRBJ2-1
CASSDPITEGSSYNEQFF
TGTGCCAGCAGTGACCCAATTACGGAGGGTAGCTCCTACAATGAGCAGTTCTTC
>NA|TRBD1|TRBV28|TRBJ1-4
CASSPGGAEGAEKLFF
TGTGCCAGCAGTCCCGGGGGGGCTGAGGGGGCCGAAAAACTGTTTTTT
>NA|TRBD2|TRBV2|TRBJ2-1
CASSTGLAGGEQFF
TGTGCCAGCAGTACGGGACTAGCGGGAGGGGAGCAGTTCTTC
>NA|NA|TRBV2|TRBJ2-5
CASTSLLGDGEETQYF
TGTGCCAGCACTTCCTTACTGGGCGATGGGGAAGAGACCCAGTACTTC
>NA|NA|TRBV3-1/TRBV3-2|TRBJ2-1
CASSSLSPGDRTYEQFF
TGTGCCAGCAGCTCTCTGTCCCCGGGGGACCGTACATATGAGCAGTTCTTC
>NA|NA|TRBV7-2|TRBJ1-4
CASSLAPGAREKLFF
TGTGCCAGCAGCTTAGCCCCGGGGGCGCGTGAAAAACTGTTTTTT
>NA|NA|TRBV5-6|TRBJ2-7
CASSTASGEQYF
TGTGCCAGCAGCACTGCATCGGGCGAGCAGTACTTC
>once|NA|TRBV6-5|TRBJ1-2
CASAPGVSDYGYTF
TGTGCCAGCGCCCCGGGGGTGAGTGACTATGGCTACACCTTC
>NA|NA|TRBV27|TRBJ1-1
CASSLDRLNTEAFF
TGTGCCAGCAGCCTCGACAGGCTGAACACTGAAGCTTTCTTT
>NA|NA|TRBV3-1/TRBV3-2|TRBJ1-4
CASSDGRGANEKLFF
TGTGCCAGCAGCGACGGGAGGGGAGCTAATGAAAAACTGTTTTTT
>NA|NA|TRBV27|TRBJ1-5
CASSLSPVYNQPQHF
TGTGCCAGCAGTTTAAGCCCCGTTTACAATCAGCCCCAGCATTTT